These 2 T cell receptor beta chains came from one sample sequenced in a study of cytomegalovirus exposure and HLA in healthy donors. Use of 60 Vbeta and 13 Jbeta primers characterized the PCR. Clones were sequenced by immunoSEQ multiplex PCR, and TCRdb holds only the in-frame ones, with some missing. The repertoire shows under 50,000 clones; the top ten hold roughly a sixth. The specimen sequenced was PBMCs. The receptor set was obtained from a male donor in good health and CMV-seronegative.

The chain joins TRBV5-1 to TRBJ2-7; tentatively, D is TRBD2 (5 bases). The CDR3 runs 15 residues. The V and J ends lost 4 bases and 3 bases respectively, with 17 bases between them. Germline V lookup: CDR1 SGHRS, CDR2 YFSETQ. The CDR3, as DNA: TGCGCCAGCAGCCCCCAGAGGGCAGTTGACTACGAGCAGTACTTC. Translation gives CASSPQRAVDYEQYF.

The chain uses TRBV10-1 and TRBJ2-7; maybe TRBD1 (6 bases). The germline CDR1 and CDR2 sequences are WNHNN and SYGVQD (reference sequence). The CDR3 is 14 residues long. Trimming stripped 0 bases from V and 5 bases from J, with 11 bases between. CDR3 in amino acids: CASSESGAPNEQYF. CDR3 nucleotide sequence: TGCGCCAGCAGTGAGTCGGGGGCTCCTAACGAGCAGTACTTC.